Given below is one TCR beta chain in context. Its antigen is unknown. The sample belongs to a study of beta chain features in type 1 diabetes. Overall study results and limits: Moderately but significantly shorter TCRB CDR3s were found in Type 1 diabetes patients in all four CD4+ subsets.

The isolated RNA, all of it, was reverse transcribed, so expressed TCRB transcripts were what got sequenced. The table came from immunoSEQ multiplex PCR; TCRdb's copy has only in-frame clones and leaves some out. The profile shows some 270,000 clones, 11% of them singletons. The CDR3 runs to 15 residues. The V gene end was trimmed by 7 bases and the J gene end by 2 bases; junction bases not matched to a gene: 6. The germline gives CDR1 SNHLY, CDR2 FYNNEI. The TCR sequence derives from a man aged 25-45 years with type 1 diabetes. The sample comprised naive CD4+ T cells from blood. The chain recombines TRBV2 with TRBJ2-2; TRBD1 aligns across 8 bases. CDR3 sequence: CASTQDRANTGELFF. The CDR3 bases are TGTGCCAGCACCCAGGACAGGGCTAACACCGGGGAGCTGTTTTTT.